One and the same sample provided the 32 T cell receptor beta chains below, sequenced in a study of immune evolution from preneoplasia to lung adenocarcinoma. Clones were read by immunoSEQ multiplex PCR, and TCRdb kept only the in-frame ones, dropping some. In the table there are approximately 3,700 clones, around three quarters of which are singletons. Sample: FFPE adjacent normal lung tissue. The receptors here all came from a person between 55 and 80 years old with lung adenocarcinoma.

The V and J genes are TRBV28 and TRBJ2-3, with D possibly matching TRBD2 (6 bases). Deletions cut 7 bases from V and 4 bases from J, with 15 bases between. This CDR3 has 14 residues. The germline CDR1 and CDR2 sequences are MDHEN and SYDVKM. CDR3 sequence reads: CASTLGRLADTQYF. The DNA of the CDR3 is TGTGCCAGCACTTTGGGAAGACTAGCAGATACGCAGTATTTT.

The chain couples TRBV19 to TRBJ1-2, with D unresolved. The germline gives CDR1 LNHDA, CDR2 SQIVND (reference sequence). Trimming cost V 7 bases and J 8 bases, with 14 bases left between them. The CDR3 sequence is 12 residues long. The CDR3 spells CASMGRHWGYTF. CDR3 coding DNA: TGTGCCAGTATGGGCCGCCACTGGGGCTACACCTTC.

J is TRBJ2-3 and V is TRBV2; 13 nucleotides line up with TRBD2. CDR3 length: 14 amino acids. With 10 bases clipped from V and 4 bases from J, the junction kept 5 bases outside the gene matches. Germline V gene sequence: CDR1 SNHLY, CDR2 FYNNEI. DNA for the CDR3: TGTGCCACCCGACTAGCGGGAGGTTCAGATACGCAGTATTTT. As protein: CATRLAGGSDTQYF. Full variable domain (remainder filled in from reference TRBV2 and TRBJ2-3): EPEVTQTPSHQVTQMGQEVILRCVPISNHLYFYWYRQILGQKVEFLVSFYNNEISEKSEIFDDQFSVERPDGSNFTLKIRSTKLEDSAMYFCATRLAGGSDTQYFGPGTRLTVL.

The CDR3 region has the DNA TGTGCCAGCAGCTCTCGGACTAGCGGGACCCGCAATGAGCAGTTCTTC. Its protein is CASSSRTSGTRNEQFF. The V and J genes are TRBV9 and TRBJ2-1; the match to TRBD2 covers 12 bases. Trimming at V came to 4 bases and at J to 6 bases, leaving 8 bases not matched to a gene. This CDR3 contains 16 residues. Germline CDR1 reads SGDLS; CDR2 reads YYNGEE.

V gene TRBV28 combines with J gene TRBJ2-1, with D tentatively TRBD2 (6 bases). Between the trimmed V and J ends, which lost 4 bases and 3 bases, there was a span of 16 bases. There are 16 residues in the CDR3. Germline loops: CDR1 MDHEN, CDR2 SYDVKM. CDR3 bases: TGTGCCAGCAGTTCAACCAAGCGGGTACACTACAATGAGCAGTTCTTC. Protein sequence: CASSSTKRVHYNEQFF.

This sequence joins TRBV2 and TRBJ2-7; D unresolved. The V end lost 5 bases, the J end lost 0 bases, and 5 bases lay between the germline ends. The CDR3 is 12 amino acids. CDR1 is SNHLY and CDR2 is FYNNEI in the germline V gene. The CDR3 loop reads CASSPSSYEQYF. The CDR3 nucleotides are TGTGCCAGCAGTCCTAGCTCCTACGAGCAGTACTTC.

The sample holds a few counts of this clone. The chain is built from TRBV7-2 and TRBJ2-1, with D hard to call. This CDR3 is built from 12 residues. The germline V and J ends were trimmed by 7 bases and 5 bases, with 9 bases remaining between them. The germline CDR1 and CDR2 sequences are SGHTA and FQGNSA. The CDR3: CASTSFNNEQFF. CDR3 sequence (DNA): TGTGCCAGCACCTCTTTCAACAATGAGCAGTTCTTC.

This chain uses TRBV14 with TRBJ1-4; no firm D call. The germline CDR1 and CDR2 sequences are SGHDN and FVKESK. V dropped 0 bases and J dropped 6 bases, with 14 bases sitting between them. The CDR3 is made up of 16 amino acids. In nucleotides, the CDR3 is TGTGCCAGCAGCCAAGATCTCCCAGGTGGATATGAAAAACTGTTTTTT. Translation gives CASSQDLPGGYEKLFF. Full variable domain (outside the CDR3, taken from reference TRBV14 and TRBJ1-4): EAGVTQFPSHSVIEKGQTVTLRCDPISGHDNLYWYRRVMGKEIKFLLHFVKESKQDESGMPNNRFLAERTGGTYSTLKVQPAELEDSGVYFCASSQDLPGGYEKLFFGSGTQLSVL.

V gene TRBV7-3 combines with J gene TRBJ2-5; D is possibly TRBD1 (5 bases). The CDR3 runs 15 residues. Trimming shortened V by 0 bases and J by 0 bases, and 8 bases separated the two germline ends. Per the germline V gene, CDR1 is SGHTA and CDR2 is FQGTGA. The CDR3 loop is CASSLTAGYQETQYF. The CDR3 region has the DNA TGTGCCAGCAGCTTAACCGCAGGGTACCAAGAGACCCAGTACTTC.

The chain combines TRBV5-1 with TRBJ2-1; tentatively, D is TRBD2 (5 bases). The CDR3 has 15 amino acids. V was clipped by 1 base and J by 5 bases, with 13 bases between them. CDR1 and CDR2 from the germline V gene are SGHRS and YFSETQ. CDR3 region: CASSLPRDPHNEQFF. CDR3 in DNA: TGCGCCAGCAGCTTGCCCCGGGATCCTCACAATGAGCAGTTCTTC.

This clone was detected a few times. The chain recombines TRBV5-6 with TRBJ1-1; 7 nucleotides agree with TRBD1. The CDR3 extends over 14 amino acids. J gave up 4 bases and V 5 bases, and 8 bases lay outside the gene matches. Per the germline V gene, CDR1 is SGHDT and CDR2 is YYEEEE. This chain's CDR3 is CASSYNQGGTEAFF. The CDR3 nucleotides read TGTGCCAGCAGTTACAACCAGGGGGGCACTGAAGCTTTCTTT.

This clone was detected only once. CDR3 amino acids: CASGDPRGYTF. For the CDR3, the DNA is TGTGCCAGCGGAGACCCCAGAGGCTACACCTTC. This chain links TRBV6-1 with TRBJ1-2, with D unresolved. Deletions cut 8 bases from V and 8 bases from J, with 12 bases between. Germline V lookup: CDR1 MNHNS, CDR2 SASEGT. This CDR3 has 11 amino acids.

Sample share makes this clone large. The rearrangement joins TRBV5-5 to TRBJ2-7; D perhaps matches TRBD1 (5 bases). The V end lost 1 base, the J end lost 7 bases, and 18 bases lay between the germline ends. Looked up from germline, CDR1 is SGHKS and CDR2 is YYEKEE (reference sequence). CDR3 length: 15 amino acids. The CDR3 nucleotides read TGTGCCAGCAGCTTGACAGGCAACCTACAAGGGGAGCAGTACTTC. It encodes CASSLTGNLQGEQYF. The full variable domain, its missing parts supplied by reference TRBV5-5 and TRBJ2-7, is DAGVTQSPTHLIKTRGQQVTLRCSPISGHKSVSWYQQVLGQGPQFIFQYYEKEERGRGNFPDRFSARQFPNYSSELNVNALLLGDSALYLCASSLTGNLQGEQYFGPGTRLTVT.

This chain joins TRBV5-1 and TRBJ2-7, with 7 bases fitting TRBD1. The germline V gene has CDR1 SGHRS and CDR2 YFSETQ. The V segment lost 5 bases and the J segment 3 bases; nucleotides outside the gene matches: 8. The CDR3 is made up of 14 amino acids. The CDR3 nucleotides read TGCGCCAGCAGTCGTACAGGGGACCACTACGAGCAGTACTTC. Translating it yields CASSRTGDHYEQYF.

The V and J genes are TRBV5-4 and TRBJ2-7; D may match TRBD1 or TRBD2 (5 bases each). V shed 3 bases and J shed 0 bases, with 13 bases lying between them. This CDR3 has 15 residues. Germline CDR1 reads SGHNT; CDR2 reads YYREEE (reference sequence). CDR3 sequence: CASSSPGPLSYEQYF. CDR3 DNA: TGTGCCAGCAGCTCTCCGGGACCCCTCTCCTACGAGCAGTACTTC.

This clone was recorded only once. CDR3 protein: CSVSAMGEKLFF. CDR3 coding DNA: TGCAGCGTTTCCGCCATGGGTGAAAAACTGTTTTTT. J is TRBJ1-4 and V is TRBV29-1; no reliable D call. Per the germline V gene, CDR1 is SQVTM and CDR2 is ANQGSEA. V lost 5 bases, J lost 7 bases, and 11 bases lay in between. This CDR3 is 12 amino acids long. The complete variable domain, with remaining parts taken from reference TRBV29-1 and TRBJ1-4, reads SAVISQKPSRDICQRGTSLTIQCQVDSQVTMMFWYRQQPGQSLTLIATANQGSEATYESGFVIDKFPISRPNLTFSTLTVSNMSPEDSSIYLCSVSAMGEKLFFGSGTQLSVL.

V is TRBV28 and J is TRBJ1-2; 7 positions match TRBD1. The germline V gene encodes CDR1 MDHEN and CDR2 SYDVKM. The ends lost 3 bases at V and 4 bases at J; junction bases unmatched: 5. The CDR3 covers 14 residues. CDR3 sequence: CASSFARGFYGYTF. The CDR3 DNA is TGTGCCAGCAGTTTTGCCAGGGGGTTCTATGGCTACACCTTC.

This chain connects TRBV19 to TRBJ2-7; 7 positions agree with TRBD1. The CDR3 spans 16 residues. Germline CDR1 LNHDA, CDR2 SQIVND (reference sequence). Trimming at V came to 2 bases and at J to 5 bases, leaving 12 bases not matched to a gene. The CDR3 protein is CASSIRRDSYLHEQYF. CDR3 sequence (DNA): TGTGCCAGTAGTATACGCCGGGACAGCTATCTTCACGAGCAGTACTTC.

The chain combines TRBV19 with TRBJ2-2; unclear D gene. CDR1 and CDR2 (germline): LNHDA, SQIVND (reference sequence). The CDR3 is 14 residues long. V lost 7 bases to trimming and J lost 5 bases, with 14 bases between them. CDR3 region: CASTQTFSTGELFF. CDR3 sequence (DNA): TGTGCCAGTACCCAGACCTTTAGTACCGGGGAGCTGTTTTTT.

CDR3 sequence: CASSKGAFSTGTNYGYTF. Here the CDR3 DNA reads TGTGCCAGCAGCAAGGGGGCTTTTTCGACAGGGACTAACTATGGCTACACCTTC. J is TRBJ1-2 and V is TRBV21-1; the D call TRBD1 from the table was never checked on the DNA. TRBV21-1 is labeled a pseudogene. CDR3 length: 18 residues.

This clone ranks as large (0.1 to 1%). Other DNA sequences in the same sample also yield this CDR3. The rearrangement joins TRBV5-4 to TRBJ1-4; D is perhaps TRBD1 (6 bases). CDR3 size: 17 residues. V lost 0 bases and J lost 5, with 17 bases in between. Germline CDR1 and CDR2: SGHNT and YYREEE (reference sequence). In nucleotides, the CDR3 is TGTGCCAGCAGCTTGGAGCCCCGACAGGCGCAAAATGAAAAACTGTTTTTT. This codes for CASSLEPRQAQNEKLFF. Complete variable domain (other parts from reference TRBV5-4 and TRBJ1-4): ETGVTQSPTHLIKTRGQQVTLRCSSQSGHNTVSWYQQALGQGPQFIFQYYREEENGRGNFPPRFSGLQFPNYSSELNVNALELDDSALYLCASSLEPRQAQNEKLFFGSGTQLSVL.

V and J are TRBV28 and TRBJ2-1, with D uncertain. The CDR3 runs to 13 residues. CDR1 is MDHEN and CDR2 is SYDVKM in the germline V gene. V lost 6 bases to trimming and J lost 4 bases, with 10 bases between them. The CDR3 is CASREDTYNEQFF. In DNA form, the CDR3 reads TGTGCCAGCAGGGAAGACACTTACAATGAGCAGTTCTTC.

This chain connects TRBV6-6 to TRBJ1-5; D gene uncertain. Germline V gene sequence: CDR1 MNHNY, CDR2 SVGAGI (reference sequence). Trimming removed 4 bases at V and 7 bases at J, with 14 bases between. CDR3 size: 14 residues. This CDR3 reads CASSSADGGQPQHF. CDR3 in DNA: TGTGCCAGCAGTTCGGCGGATGGAGGCCAGCCCCAGCATTTT.

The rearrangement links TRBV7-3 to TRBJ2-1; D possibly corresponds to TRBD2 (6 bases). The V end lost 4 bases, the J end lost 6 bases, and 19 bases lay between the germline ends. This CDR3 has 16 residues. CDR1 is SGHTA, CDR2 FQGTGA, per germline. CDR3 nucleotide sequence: TGTGCCAGCAGCTCCCAGGTCGGGAGTTGGGGCAATGAGCAGTTCTTC. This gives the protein CASSSQVGSWGNEQFF. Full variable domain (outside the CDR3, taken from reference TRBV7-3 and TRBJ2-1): GAGVSQTPSNKVTEKGKYVELRCDPISGHTALYWYRQSLGQGPEFLIYFQGTGAADDSGLPNDRFFAVRPEGSVSTLKIQRTERGDSAVYLCASSSQVGSWGNEQFFGPGTRLTVL.

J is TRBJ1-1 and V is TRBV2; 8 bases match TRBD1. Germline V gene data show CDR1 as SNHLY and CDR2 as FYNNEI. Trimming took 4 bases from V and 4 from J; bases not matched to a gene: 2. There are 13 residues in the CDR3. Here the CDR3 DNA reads TGTGCCAGCAGTGCTGACAGGGGCACTGAAGCTTTCTTT. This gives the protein CASSADRGTEAFF.

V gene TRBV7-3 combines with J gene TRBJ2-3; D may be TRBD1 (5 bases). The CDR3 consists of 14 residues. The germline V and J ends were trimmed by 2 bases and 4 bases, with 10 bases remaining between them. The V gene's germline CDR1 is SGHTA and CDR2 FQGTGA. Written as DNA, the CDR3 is TGTGCCAGCAGCTTAGGGGCGCGAGCAGATACGCAGTATTTT. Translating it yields CASSLGARADTQYF.

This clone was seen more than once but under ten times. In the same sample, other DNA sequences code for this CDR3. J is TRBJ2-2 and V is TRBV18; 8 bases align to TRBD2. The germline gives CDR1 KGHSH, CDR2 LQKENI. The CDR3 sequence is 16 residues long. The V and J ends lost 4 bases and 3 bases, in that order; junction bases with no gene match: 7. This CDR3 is CASSLPGSGDTGELFF. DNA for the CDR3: TGTGCCAGCTCACTCCCGGGTAGCGGGGACACCGGGGAGCTGTTTTTT.

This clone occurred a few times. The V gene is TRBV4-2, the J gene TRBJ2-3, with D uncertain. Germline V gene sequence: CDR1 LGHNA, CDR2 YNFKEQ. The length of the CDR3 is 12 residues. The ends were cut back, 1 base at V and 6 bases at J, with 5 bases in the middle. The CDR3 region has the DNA TGTGCCAGCAGCCAAGGGTCTGATACGCAGTATTTT. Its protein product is CASSQGSDTQYF.

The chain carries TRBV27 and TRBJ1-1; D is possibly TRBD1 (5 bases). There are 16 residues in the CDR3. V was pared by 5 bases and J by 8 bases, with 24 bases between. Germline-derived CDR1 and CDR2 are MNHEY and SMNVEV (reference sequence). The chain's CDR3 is CASSRYRDPSPPEAFF. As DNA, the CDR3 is TGTGCCAGCAGTAGATACCGGGACCCATCCCCACCGGAAGCTTTCTTT.

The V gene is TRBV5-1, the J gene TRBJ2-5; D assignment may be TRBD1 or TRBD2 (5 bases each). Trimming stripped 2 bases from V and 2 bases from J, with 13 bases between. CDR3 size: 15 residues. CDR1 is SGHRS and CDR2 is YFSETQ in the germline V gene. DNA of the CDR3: TGCGCCAGCAGCTTCACCGGGACGGGGCAAGAGACCCAGTACTTC. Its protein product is CASSFTGTGQETQYF.

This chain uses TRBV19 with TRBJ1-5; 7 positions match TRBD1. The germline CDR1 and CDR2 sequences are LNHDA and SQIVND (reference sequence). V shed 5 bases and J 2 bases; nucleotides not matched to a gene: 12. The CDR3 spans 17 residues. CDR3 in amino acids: CASSSRGQGVGNQPQHF. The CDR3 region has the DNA TGTGCCAGTAGTTCTAGGGGGCAGGGAGTCGGCAATCAGCCCCAGCATTTT.

The CDR3 loop reads CASSYSWDKANYGYTF. The CDR3, as DNA: TGTGCCAGCAGTTACTCGTGGGACAAAGCTAACTATGGCTACACCTTC. The genes are TRBV6-5 and TRBJ1-2; possibly TRBD1 for D (6 bases). Germline V lookup: CDR1 MNHEY, CDR2 SVGAGI. V was shortened by 0 bases and J by 0 bases, with 11 bases between the two germline ends. The CDR3 length is 16 residues.